This T cell receptor (beta chain) is from a study of T cell responses to AZD1222 COVID-19 vaccine. Notes on the study in general: Mostly white British, mostly female donors; authors suggested clonal diversity may be underestimated. Epitopes outside B.1.351 and B.1.1.7 mutated regions reportedly drew nearly half of spike TCRs.

Of note for this clone: Antigen specificity is unknown.

V lost 4 bases and J lost 4; bases outside the gene matches: 8. CDR1 and CDR2 from the germline V gene are LGHNA and YNFKEQ. This CDR3 has 16 amino acids. Clones were read by immunoSEQ multiplex PCR, and TCRdb kept only the in-frame ones, dropping some. The sample holds under 150,000 clones, 92% seen once. This sequence joins TRBV4-2 and TRBJ2-5; 11 positions agree with TRBD1. This clonotype was obtained from an adult who received the AZD1222 COVID-19 vaccine. The sample was peripheral blood, taken 28 days after the second AZD1222 dose. The CDR3 DNA sequence: TGTGCCAGCAGCCCCGTGGACAGGGGGCGGGTAGAGACCCAGTACTTC. This encodes CASSPVDRGRVETQYF.